In this sample, the clone carrying this T cell receptor beta chain turned up a few times. Its target is unknown. This entry comes from a study of beta chain features in type 1 diabetes. The entirety of the isolated RNA underwent reverse transcription, so expressed TCRB transcripts were sequenced. The repertoire was sequenced with immunoSEQ multiplex PCR; TCRdb's copy has only in-frame clones and lacks some. The sample lists under 250,000 clones; approximately 14% were seen once. Study-level results: For Type 1 diabetes patients, all four CD4+ subsets carried TCRB CDR3s that were moderately but significantly shorter.

Sequenced input: naive CD4+ T cells from blood. This TCR came from a man under 40 with type 1 diabetes.

This chain's CDR3 is CASGRGPSSYNSPLHF. CDR3 nucleotides: TGTGCTAGTGGCCGAGGGCCGAGCTCCTATAATTCACCCCTCCACTTT. V gene TRBV12-5 combines with J gene TRBJ1-6; D uncertain. The CDR3 extends over 16 amino acids. Germline loops: CDR1 LGHNT, CDR2 FRNRAP. V was clipped by 6 bases and J by 0 bases, with 12 bases between them.